This T cell receptor (beta chain) came from a study of shared clonotypes between healthy human individuals. The CDR3 is 15 residues long. Germline-derived CDR1 and CDR2 are SGHNT and YENEEA. J was trimmed by 6 bases and V by 5 bases; bases with no gene match: 10. Profiled with immunoSEQ multiplex PCR; TCRdb holds only in-frame clones, not every one. The table records some 470,000 clones, around 78% of them present only once. Healthy HIV-negative adults with no recent acute infections or vaccinations were recruited as donors. The origin of this receptor is a woman in her forties in good health. Some clones in this sample may be carry-over from other donors' samples. The chain combines TRBV11-3 with TRBJ2-1, with 7 bases aligning to TRBD1. The sequencing sample was made of PBMCs. The CDR3 region is CASSARQGQLNEQFF. The DNA for the CDR3 is TGTGCCAGCAGCGCCCGACAGGGTCAGCTCAATGAGCAGTTCTTC. The full variable domain, rest sourced from reference TRBV11-3 and TRBJ2-1, is EAGVVQSPRYKIIEKKQPVAFWCNPISGHNTLYWYLQNLGQGPELLIRYENEEAVDDSQLPKDRFSAERLKGVDSTLKIQPAELGDSAVYLCASSARQGQLNEQFFGPGTRLTVL.